These 31 T cell receptor beta chains were all obtained from the same sample, sequenced in a study of blood T cell repertoires in COVID-19. TCRdb keeps only in-frame clones here, not all; method: immunoSEQ multiplex PCR. The data hold some 700,000 clones, with over 80% observed a single time. The sample taken for sequencing was peripheral blood. Receptors were obtained from a young woman with acute or convalescent COVID-19.

The chain has TRBV7-9 and TRBJ2-2; TRBD1 matches at 10 bases. The V and J ends lost 5 bases and 5 bases, in that order; junction bases with no gene match: 8. The CDR3 has 16 residues. From germline, CDR1 is SEHNR and CDR2 FQNEAQ (reference sequence). The DNA for the CDR3 is TGTGCCAGCAGCAAACGTAGGGACAGGGGTACCGGGGAGCTGTTTTTT. Translation gives CASSKRRDRGTGELFF.

J is TRBJ2-4 and V is TRBV13; D is uncertain. The germline V and J ends were trimmed by 9 bases and 4 bases, with 10 bases remaining between them. Germline V gene sequence: CDR1 PRHDT, CDR2 FYEKMQ (reference sequence). This CDR3 is built from 12 residues. The CDR3 here is CASRSPKNIQYF. The CDR3 nucleotides are TGTGCCAGTCGGAGTCCGAAAAACATTCAGTACTTC.

This rearrangement joins TRBV4-1 to TRBJ1-3; D unresolved. This CDR3 has 18 amino acids. V was pared by 1 base and J by 1 base, with 17 bases between. The V gene's germline CDR1 is MGHRA and CDR2 YSYEKL. The CDR3 reads CASSQGRAQDYSGNTIYF. CDR3 in DNA: TGCGCCAGCAGCCAAGGGAGGGCCCAAGATTATTCTGGAAACACCATATATTTT.

The chain has TRBV19 and TRBJ1-5; maybe TRBD1 (5 bases). CDR1 is LNHDA, CDR2 SQIVND, per germline (reference sequence). The CDR3 runs 15 residues. V was trimmed by 1 base and J by 7 bases, leaving 14 bases between them. The CDR3 sequence: CASSIGFRVGQPQHF. CDR3 DNA: TGTGCCAGTAGTATAGGATTCAGGGTTGGCCAGCCCCAGCATTTT. Based on the CDR3 plus reference TRBV19 and TRBJ1-5, the full variable domain is DGGITQSPKYLFRKEGQNVTLSCEQNLNHDAMYWYRQDPGQGLRLIYYSQIVNDFQKGDIAEGYSVSREKKESFPLTVTSAQKNPTAFYLCASSIGFRVGQPQHFGDGTRLSIL.

V usage is TRBV19 and J usage is TRBJ2-7; D ambiguous. Trimming cost V 3 bases and J 3 bases, with 6 bases left between them. The CDR3 contains 12 residues. Germline assignment: CDR1 LNHDA and CDR2 SQIVND (reference sequence). As DNA, the CDR3 is TGTGCCAGTAGTATGCACGGCTACGAGCAGTACTTC. Its translation is CASSMHGYEQYF.

The V and J genes are TRBV5-1 and TRBJ2-3, with TRBD1 matching over 7 bases. The CDR3 extends over 14 amino acids. Trimming removed 0 bases from V and 5 bases from J; junction bases left unmatched: 3. Germline CDR1 and CDR2: SGHRS and YFSETQ. DNA of the CDR3: TGCGCCAGCAGCTTGGGGGACAGCTTAGATACGCAGTATTTT. Its translation: CASSLGDSLDTQYF.

The CDR3 loop is CASSQPDRIETQYF. The CDR3 DNA follows: TGCGCCAGCAGCCAACCAGACAGGATAGAGACCCAGTACTTC. The chain has TRBV4-1 and TRBJ2-5, with D tentatively TRBD1 (6 bases). Trimming took off 2 bases at V and 4 bases at J, with 11 bases between the two ends. The CDR3 loop spans 14 amino acids. CDR1 is MGHRA, CDR2 YSYEKL, per germline.

The gene calls are TRBV2 and TRBJ1-4; D gene unclear. CDR3 size: 13 residues. Germline assignment: CDR1 SNHLY and CDR2 FYNNEI. With 2 bases removed from V and 13 bases from J, the gap between germline ends came to 14 bases. The CDR3 loop reads CASSESRGMGLFF. DNA for the CDR3: TGTGCCAGCAGTGAATCTCGGGGTATGGGACTGTTTTTT. Variable domain in full (rest from reference TRBV2 and TRBJ1-4): EPEVTQTPSHQVTQMGQEVILRCVPISNHLYFYWYRQILGQKVEFLVSFYNNEISEKSEIFDDQFSVERPDGSNFTLKIRSTKLEDSAMYFCASSESRGMGLFFGSGTQLSVL.

This clone was seen just once. Here the CDR3 DNA reads TGTGCCAGCAGTGTCCTCGGGGAGACCCAGTACTTC. Translated, it gives CASSVLGETQYF. V and J are TRBV25-1 and TRBJ2-5; the D is unclear. With 4 bases removed from V and 5 bases from J, the gap between germline ends came to 8 bases. This CDR3 comprises 12 residues. From germline, CDR1 is MGHDK and CDR2 SYGVNS.

This clone was seen a few times. Other DNA sequences in the same sample also yield this CDR3. The rearrangement joins TRBV24-1 to TRBJ2-3; 10 bases align to TRBD2. The junction had 1 base not matched to a gene; V was cut back by 5 bases and J by 0 bases. CDR1 is KGHDR, CDR2 SFDVKD, per germline. This CDR3 has 15 residues. CDR3: CATSVLAGSTDTQYF. CDR3 DNA sequence: TGTGCCACCAGTGTACTAGCGGGGAGCACAGATACGCAGTATTTT.

The chain has TRBV7-8 and TRBJ2-5; 9 bases fit TRBD2. CDR3 size: 17 residues. Germline CDR1 SGHVS, CDR2 FQNEAQ. Germline trimming cut 0 bases from V and 5 bases from J; bases unmatched to any gene: 10. CDR3 bases: TGTGCCAGCAGCTTAGCGCTAGCTAGCGGGGAGGTGGAGACCCAGTACTTC. Residues: CASSLALASGEVETQYF.

The rearrangement links TRBV29-1 to TRBJ1-2; 11 nucleotides agree with TRBD1. Per the germline V gene, CDR1 is SQVTM and CDR2 is ANQGSEA. V shed 8 bases and J 7 bases; nucleotides not matched to a gene: 12. The CDR3 has 14 amino acids. CDR3: CSTELGQGVVGYTF. The CDR3 DNA reads as TGCAGCACTGAATTGGGACAGGGGGTGGTTGGCTACACCTTC.

Notes on this clone: Germline is not matched at one junction end, which may reflect a read error. V gene TRBV9 combines with J gene TRBJ2-2; the match to TRBD1 covers 7 bases. Looked up from germline, CDR1 is SGDLS and CDR2 is YYNGEE. CDR3 length: 16 amino acids. The CDR3 loop is CASSGTGTANAGELFF. The CDR3 DNA reads TGTGCCAGCAGCGGAACCGGGACAGCGAACGCCGGGGAGCTGTTTTTT.

CDR3 nucleotides: TGTGCCAGCAGTTTAAAGGACAGGGTGACTGGCTACACCTTC. Translating it yields CASSLKDRVTGYTF. V is TRBV27 and J is TRBJ1-2, with 8 bases lining up with TRBD1. Trimming cost V 2 bases and J 7 bases; bases outside gene matches: 6. The CDR3 consists of 14 residues. Germline CDR1 MNHEY, CDR2 SMNVEV (reference sequence).

The chain has TRBV30 and TRBJ1-1; D not certain. Trimming took 5 bases from V and 1 from J, leaving 11 bases between them. The CDR3 contains 13 residues. Germline V gene sequence: CDR1 GTSNPN, CDR2 SVGIG (reference sequence). This chain's CDR3 is CAWRGSANTEAFF. The CDR3, as DNA: TGTGCCTGGCGAGGTTCAGCGAACACTGAAGCTTTCTTT.

The V call is TRBV6-2 or TRBV6-3, the J call TRBJ1-1; TRBD1 aligns across 8 bases. The CDR3 has 15 amino acids. Germline V gene sequence: CDR1 MNHEY, CDR2 SVGEGT. The V segment lost 5 bases and the J segment 5 bases; nucleotides outside the gene matches: 10. CDR3 bases: TGTGCCAGCAGTGAGGACAGGGCAAGGAGGACTGAAGCTTTCTTT. This encodes CASSEDRARRTEAFF.

There are a few counts of this clone. The V gene is TRBV24-1, the J gene TRBJ1-2; 8 positions match TRBD1. The CDR3 has 14 residues. Looked up from germline, CDR1 is KGHDR and CDR2 is SFDVKD. Germline trimming cut 7 bases from V and 2 bases from J; bases unmatched to any gene: 5. The CDR3, as DNA: TGTGCCACCAGCGGGACAGGCGAGAACTATGGCTACACCTTC. Residues: CATSGTGENYGYTF.

This clone was seen once. The rearrangement joins TRBV2 to TRBJ2-7; 11 bases are a match to TRBD2. Germline lookup yields CDR1 SNHLY and CDR2 FYNNEI. V dropped 6 bases and J dropped 1; count of bases not matched to a gene: 8. This CDR3 has 16 residues. The CDR3 reads CASRRTSGSPSYEQYF. CDR3 sequence (DNA): TGTGCCAGCAGGAGGACTAGCGGGTCCCCTTCCTACGAGCAGTACTTC.

V is TRBV2 and J is TRBJ1-2; TRBD1 might be the D (6 bases). V was cut by 11 bases and J by 7 bases, with 11 bases left in between. The CDR3 is made up of 10 amino acids. Per germline, CDR1 SNHLY and CDR2 FYNNEI. This CDR3 is CAWPGVGYTF. CDR3 nucleotides: TGTGCCTGGCCAGGGGTTGGCTACACCTTC.

V and J are TRBV7-8 and TRBJ1-3, with D possibly TRBD1 on 5 matching bases. The CDR3 is 14 residues long. Trimming took 4 bases from V and 2 from J, leaving 9 bases between them. Germline lookup yields CDR1 SGHVS and CDR2 FQNEAQ. The CDR3 DNA reads TGTGCCAGCAGCTACGGGACTGCTGGAAACACCATATATTTT. Translating gives CASSYGTAGNTIYF.

V is TRBV30 and J is TRBJ2-1; D call uncertain. The CDR3 consists of 14 residues. V shed 0 bases and J shed 4 bases, with 10 bases lying between them. Germline assignment: CDR1 GTSNPN and CDR2 SVGIG (reference sequence). CDR3 sequence: CAWSVRQIYNEQFF. In DNA form, the CDR3 reads TGTGCCTGGAGTGTACGACAAATTTACAATGAGCAGTTCTTC.

The chain is built from TRBV21-1 and TRBJ1-2; the table's D call TRBD1 went unverified against the DNA. TRBV21-1 is assigned pseudogene status. CDR3 length equals 17 residues. The CDR3 loop reads CASSKDPGQGLSDSYTF. The DNA of the CDR3 is TGTGCCAGCAGCAAAGATCCGGGACAGGGCCTATCAGACAGCTACACCTTC.

The rearrangement uses TRBV3-1 (or the pseudogene TRBV3-2) and TRBJ2-7; 7 bases align to TRBD1. J gave up 2 bases and V 2 bases, and 18 bases lay outside the gene matches. This CDR3 spans 19 amino acids. The germline gives CDR1 LGHDT, CDR2 YNNKEL (reference sequence). For the CDR3, the DNA is TGTGCCAGCAGCCAATCTTCGTTCAAAGACAGGGTAAACGCCTACGAGCAGTACTTC. Its translation is CASSQSSFKDRVNAYEQYF.

The chain is built from TRBV30 and TRBJ1-5, with 10 positions matching TRBD1. This CDR3 contains 15 residues. Trimming at V came to 3 bases and at J to 6 bases, leaving 8 bases not matched to a gene. Germline-derived CDR1 and CDR2 are GTSNPN and SVGIG (reference sequence). The CDR3: CAWSLRDRGRQPQHF. The CDR3 DNA is TGTGCCTGGAGCCTCCGGGACAGGGGTCGTCAGCCCCAGCATTTT.

This clone has a single count. An end of the junction does not agree with germline; a read error may underlie this. The chain joins TRBV6-5 to TRBJ1-5; 10 nucleotides match TRBD1. The germline V gene has CDR1 MNHEY and CDR2 SVGAGI. The CDR3 is made up of 16 amino acids. The CDR3 DNA reads as TGTGCCAGCAGCTACTCTCCAAGACAGGGGGCCCAGCCCCAGCATTTT. It specifies CASSYSPRQGAQPQHF.

The chain recombines TRBV5-1 with TRBJ2-7; the D is unclear. Trimming left V 1 base short and J 5 bases short, with 4 bases between. The CDR3 is made up of 11 amino acids. Per germline, CDR1 SGHRS and CDR2 YFSETQ. The CDR3 region is CASSLSDEQYF. The DNA of the CDR3 is TGCGCCAGCAGCTTGTCGGACGAGCAGTACTTC.

The rearrangement links TRBV6-5 to TRBJ1-2, with TRBD1 as a possible D gene (6 bases). Between the trimmed V and J ends, which lost 10 bases and 3 bases, there was a span of 12 bases. Germline lookup yields CDR1 MNHEY and CDR2 SVGAGI. The CDR3 is 12 amino acids. The CDR3 DNA follows: TGTGCCACGGGGGGCCGGGACTATGGCTACACCTTC. Amino acids: CATGGRDYGYTF.

In its sample, this clone was seen once. The chain carries TRBV6-5 and TRBJ1-6, with D hard to call. V lost 7 bases to trimming and J lost 7 bases, with 11 bases between them. The CDR3 runs 13 residues. Germline V lookup: CDR1 MNHEY, CDR2 SVGAGI. CDR3 bases: TGTGCCAGCATCGAGGTTCTAAATTCACCCCTCCACTTT. As protein: CASIEVLNSPLHF.

V and J are TRBV25-1 and TRBJ2-2; TRBD1 is a possible D gene (5 bases). V lost 4 bases and J 1 base, leaving 16 bases between the germline ends. Looked up from germline, CDR1 is MGHDK and CDR2 is SYGVNS. The CDR3 spans 17 residues. Here the CDR3 reads CASSGFTGVQNTGELFF. The CDR3 DNA follows: TGTGCCAGCAGTGGTTTCACAGGCGTGCAGAACACCGGGGAGCTGTTTTTT.

Details on this clone: Just one base apart from a much larger clone, this may be a read error. The rearrangement links TRBV7-9 to TRBJ2-7; 11 positions match TRBD1. The J segment lost 3 bases and the V segment lost 4 bases, leaving 2 bases of the junction unmatched. This CDR3 is built from 14 residues. In germline, CDR1 is SEHNR, CDR2 FQNEAQ (reference sequence). The CDR3 coding sequence is TGTGCCAGCAGCTCCGGGACAGGGGGCTACGAGCAGTACTTC. Protein sequence: CASSSGTGGYEQYF.

This chain uses TRBV4-1 with TRBJ1-2, with 9 bases fitting TRBD1. V lost 0 bases to trimming and J lost 7 bases; unmatched junction nucleotides: 9. The germline CDR1 and CDR2 sequences are MGHRA and YSYEKL. The CDR3 spans 16 residues. In DNA form, the CDR3 reads TGCGCCAGCAGCCAAGATACCGGGACAGGGTTTGGTGGCTACACCTTC. This encodes CASSQDTGTGFGGYTF.